The rows below give T cell receptor beta chains drawn from one sample of a study of T cell changes during pregnancy in multiple sclerosis. TCRdb keeps only in-frame clones here, not all; method: immunoSEQ multiplex PCR. The table includes 65,000 to 95,000 clones, approximately 94% detected once. Sequencing used peripheral blood, obtained after pregnancy. These receptors came from a female donor in good health, enrolled as a control in a pregnancy study. CDR3s include the opening cysteine and the closing phenylalanine or tryptophan. Each record gives: J gene, D gene, clone size, V gene, CDR3 protein, CDR3 DNA. A D gene is named only where the DNA matches it firmly. For some rows the clone size is stated as once, few or many, or as a class when expanded; others skip it.

TRBJ2-7	-	-	TRBV5-5	CASSLVRGYEQYF	TGTGCCAGCAGCTTGGTTAGAGGCTACGAGCAGTACTTC
TRBJ2-5	TRBD2	-	TRBV28	CASTQTSGYLSEETQYF	TGTGCCAGCACACAGACTAGCGGGTACCTGTCAGAAGAGACCCAGTACTTC
TRBJ2-7	TRBD2	-	TRBV13	CASSLILAGSYEQYF	TGTGCCAGCAGCTTAATACTAGCGGGCTCCTACGAGCAGTACTTC
TRBJ2-7	TRBD1	-	TRBV28	CASSSWTGTSYEQYF	TGTGCCAGCAGCTCCTGGACAGGGACATCCTACGAGCAGTACTTC
TRBJ2-5	-	-	TRBV10-3	CAISEPIPGLDMGQETQYF	TGTGCCATCAGTGAGCCGATCCCGGGACTCGATATGGGCCAAGAGACCCAGTACTTC
TRBJ1-4	-	-	TRBV21-1	CASSKGGRGINEKLFF	TGTGCCAGCAGCAAGGGAGGCAGGGGGATTAATGAAAAACTGTTTTTT
TRBJ2-1	TRBD1	-	TRBV6-4	CASSLRQGDEQFF	TGTGCCAGCAGCCTACGACAGGGTGATGAGCAGTTCTTC
TRBJ2-5	-	-	TRBV6-5	CASSYSVGPSAQYF	TGTGCCAGCAGTTACTCGGTTGGGCCGTCGGCTCAGTACTTC
TRBJ2-2	TRBD2	-	TRBV23-1	CASRPGQESGLAGNTGELFF	TGCGCCAGCAGACCCGGACAGGAATCGGGACTAGCGGGTAACACCGGGGAGCTGTTTTTT
TRBJ1-5	-	-	TRBV19	CASSPPTGYSNQPQHF	TGTGCCAGTAGTCCTCCGACAGGCTATAGCAATCAGCCCCAGCATTTT
TRBJ1-1	TRBD1	-	TRBV5-1	CASSLRTGGLTEAFF	TGCGCCAGCAGCCTCAGGACAGGGGGCTTGACTGAAGCTTTCTTT
TRBJ2-1	TRBD2	-	TRBV7-9	CASSRQTSVQQFF	TGTGCCAGCAGCCGACAAACTAGCGTCCAGCAGTTCTTC
TRBJ2-2	-	-	TRBV7-9	CASSFRVADTGELFF	TGTGCCAGCAGCTTCCGGGTAGCCGACACCGGGGAGCTGTTTTTT
TRBJ2-3	TRBD2	-	TRBV7-9	CASSPPWLAGVGYDTQYF	TGTGCCAGCAGCCCCCCGTGGCTAGCGGGGGTGGGGTATGATACGCAGTATTTT
TRBJ1-2	-	-	TRBV5-1	CASSLEVSYGYTF	TGCGCCAGCAGCTTGGAAGTCAGCTATGGCTACACCTTC
TRBJ2-7	-	-	TRBV30	CAWREYYEQYF	TGTGCCTGGAGGGAGTACTACGAGCAGTACTTC
TRBJ1-3	TRBD1	-	TRBV6-6	CASNYGQGLFGNTIYF	TGTGCCAGCAACTACGGACAGGGCCTTTTTGGAAACACCATATATTTT
TRBJ2-7	TRBD2	-	TRBV19	CASAGRGDSYEQYF	TGTGCCAGCGCGGGACGGGGGGATTCCTACGAGCAGTACTTC
TRBJ2-2	TRBD1	few	TRBV28	CASSSPGTGGEGAGELFF	TGTGCCAGCTCATCACCCGGGACAGGGGGCGAGGGTGCCGGGGAGCTGTTTTTT
TRBJ2-3	TRBD1	-	TRBV19	CASRKSAGTGYTDTQYF	TGTGCCAGTAGAAAAAGTGCCGGGACAGGTTACACAGATACGCAGTATTTT
TRBJ2-7	TRBD2	-	TRBV6-5	CASSRPGLGHEQYF	TGTGCCAGCAGCCGACCGGGACTAGGCCACGAGCAGTACTTC
TRBJ2-5	TRBD2	-	TRBV2	CASRYKSGGGETQYF	TGTGCCAGCAGGTACAAAAGCGGGGGCGGAGAGACCCAGTACTTC
TRBJ2-7	TRBD2	-	TRBV6-5	CASSYSSGTLAYEQYF	TGTGCCAGCAGTTACTCGAGCGGGACGTTGGCCTACGAGCAGTACTTC
TRBJ2-7	-	-	TRBV28	CASSLGGVAYEQYF	TGTGCCAGCAGTTTGGGGGGAGTGGCCTACGAGCAGTACTTC
TRBJ2-1	TRBD2	-	TRBV7-2	CASSLKTAPRGDEQFF	TGTGCCAGCAGCTTAAAGACGGCTCCCCGGGGGGATGAGCAGTTCTTC
TRBJ2-7	TRBD1	-	TRBV2	CASRGDSYEQYF	TGTGCCAGCAGGGGGGACAGCTACGAGCAGTACTTC
TRBJ1-4	-	-	TRBV7-2	CASSPQVGTNEKLFF	TGTGCCAGCAGCCCTCAGGTTGGGACTAATGAAAAACTGTTTTTT